The 10 T cell receptor beta chains reported below all come from one sample, sequenced in a study of HIV-infected patients and healthy controls. TCRdb independently ran MiXCR on the 5' RACE reads; one entry per CDR3 protein. This table holds about 64,000 distinct CDR3 sequences, about 19% found once. Sequenced: CD4+ T cells from blood. Receptor source: a human donor in good health.

The table lists this clonotype with many counts. The rearrangement links TRBV4-1 to TRBJ2-5; D unresolved. The germline CDR1 and CDR2 sequences are MGHRA and YSYEKL. Trimming pared 1 base from V and 5 bases from J, leaving 17 bases between. There are 16 residues in the CDR3. The CDR3 is CASSQGVDPARETQYF. The DNA of the CDR3 is TGCGCCAGCAGCCAAGGCGTGGATCCGGCTCGGGAGACCCAGTACTTC.

The rearrangement links TRBV4-1 to TRBJ1-3; 7 bases are shared with TRBD1. CDR1 is MGHRA and CDR2 is YSYEKL in the germline V gene. CDR3 length equals 17 residues. J was trimmed by 4 bases and V by 0 bases; bases with no gene match: 9. CDR3 nucleotide sequence: TGCGCCAGCAGCCAAGATCCGGGACAGTATAGGGGAAACACCATATATTTT. This translates into CASSQDPGQYRGNTIYF.

The sample holds a few counts of this clonotype. This rearrangement joins TRBV6-8 to TRBJ2-3; D remains ambiguous. The V gene lost 6 bases and the J gene lost 6 bases, with 10 bases spanning the gap. Germline V lookup: CDR1 MNHGY, CDR2 SAAAGT. This CDR3 is built from 12 residues. CDR3 sequence reads: CASSPAADTQYF. CDR3 nucleotide sequence: TGTGCCAGCAGCCCCGCGGCGGATACGCAGTATTTT.

The table lists this clonotype with many counts. The chain is built from TRBV7-9 and TRBJ2-3; D may be TRBD2 (6 bases). The CDR3 contains 14 residues. V was cut by 1 base and J by 4 bases, with 9 bases left in between. The germline V gene has CDR1 SEHNR and CDR2 FQNEAQ (reference sequence). CDR3 in DNA: TGTGCCAGCAGCTTAGTGGAGGGAGCAGATACGCAGTATTTT. It codes for CASSLVEGADTQYF.

V is TRBV6-5 and J is TRBJ2-3, with 11 bases matching TRBD2. Germline V gene lookup returns CDR1 MNHEY and CDR2 SVGAGI. The CDR3 totals 15 residues. V dropped 6 bases and J dropped 2; count of bases not matched to a gene: 4. The CDR3 nucleotides read TGTGCCAGCAGGATGGGACTAGCGGACACAGATACGCAGTATTTT. Amino acid sequence: CASRMGLADTDTQYF.

This clonotype has at least ten counts. The chain carries TRBV29-1 and TRBJ1-1; D might be TRBD1 (6 bases). V was cut by 3 bases and J by 6 bases, with 20 bases left in between. CDR3 length equals 15 residues. In germline, CDR1 is SQVTM, CDR2 ANQGSEA. The CDR3 loop is CSVEGDVRGSAEAFF. The CDR3 coding sequence is TGCAGCGTTGAGGGCGATGTCAGGGGATCGGCTGAAGCTTTCTTT.

This clonotype showed up many times. This rearrangement joins TRBV9 to TRBJ1-2; 11 bases line up with TRBD1. The CDR3 consists of 16 residues. After removal of 5 bases from V and 4 bases from J, the junction contained 10 bases not matched to a gene. Germline V CDR1 and CDR2: SGDLS, YYNGEE. CDR3 nucleotides: TGTGCCAGCAGTCTTACTCCCGGGACAGGGGGCTATGGCTACACCTTC. Protein product: CASSLTPGTGGYGYTF.

This clonotype was recorded a few times. The chain combines TRBV11-3 with TRBJ1-3, with D hard to call. Germline CDR1 SGHNT, CDR2 YENEEA. Between the trimmed V and J ends, which lost 7 bases and 2 bases, there was a span of 12 bases. CDR3 length: 14 residues. As DNA, the CDR3 is TGTGCCAGCACCCCGACACAAACTGGAAACACCATATATTTT. Translating gives CASTPTQTGNTIYF.

This clonotype has at least ten counts. V and J are TRBV7-2 and TRBJ1-3, with 7 bases matching TRBD1. V lost 4 bases and J lost 0; bases outside the gene matches: 3. CDR1 and CDR2 (germline): SGHTA, FQGNSA. The CDR3 is 15 amino acids. Here the CDR3 DNA reads TGTGCCAGCAGCTGGGACAGTACCTCTGGAAACACCATATATTTT. Protein product: CASSWDSTSGNTIYF.

The rearrangement joins TRBV12-3 or TRBV12-4 to TRBJ2-3, with TRBD2 matching 10 bases. CDR3 length: 15 residues. With 6 bases clipped from V and 1 base from J, the junction kept 4 bases outside the gene matches. The CDR3 nucleotides read TGTGCCAGCAGCCGACTAGCGGGCCGCACAGATACGCAGTATTTT. It codes for CASSRLAGRTDTQYF.